This TCR beta chain is from a study of T cell responses to AZD1222 COVID-19 vaccine. Per germline, CDR1 LNHDA and CDR2 SQIVND (reference sequence). This CDR3 has 15 amino acids. The germline V and J ends were trimmed by 0 bases and 4 bases, with 10 bases remaining between them. Profiled with immunoSEQ multiplex PCR; TCRdb holds only in-frame clones, not every one. The sample carries about 96,000 clones, 85% to 90% recorded once. This sequence originates from an adult in good health. The chain employs TRBV19 and TRBJ1-5; D is uncertain. The sequencing used peripheral blood, collected on day 0 of AZD1222 vaccination. CDR3 residues: CASSIEPRGNQPQHF. DNA of the CDR3: TGTGCCAGTAGTATAGAGCCGCGGGGAAATCAGCCCCAGCATTTT.